The sample holds one count of the clone carrying this T cell receptor (beta chain). This entry is derived from a study of blood T cell repertoires in COVID-19. In the study overall: Spain, Italy and the United States supplied samples that represented acute and convalescent COVID-19. PBMCs, B-cell-depleted T cells, or T cells provided the cDNA or gDNA that made up the material.

The CDR3 sequence is 15 residues long. Germline CDR1 and CDR2: SGHDT and YYEEEE. J gave up 3 bases and V 3 bases, and 6 bases lay outside the gene matches. Libraries were prepared by immunoSEQ multiplex PCR; TCRdb keeps only in-frame clonotypes and omits some of them. The data hold some 110,000 clones, with over 75% observed a single time. Sequencing used peripheral blood. The sequence was collected from a human donor in a cohort sampled during active COVID-19. V and J are TRBV5-6 and TRBJ2-4; TRBD1 matches 7 bases. DNA for the CDR3: TGTGCCAGCAGCTCGAGGGGGCCGGTCAAAAACATTCAGTACTTC. Translation: CASSSRGPVKNIQYF.